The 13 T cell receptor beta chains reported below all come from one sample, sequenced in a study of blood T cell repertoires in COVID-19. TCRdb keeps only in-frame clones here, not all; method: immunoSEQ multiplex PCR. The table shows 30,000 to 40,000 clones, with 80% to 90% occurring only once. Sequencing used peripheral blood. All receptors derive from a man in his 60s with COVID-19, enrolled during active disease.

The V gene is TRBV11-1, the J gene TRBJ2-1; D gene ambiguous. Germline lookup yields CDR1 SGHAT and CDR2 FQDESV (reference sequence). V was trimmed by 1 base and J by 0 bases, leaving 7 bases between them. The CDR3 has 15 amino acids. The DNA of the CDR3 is TGTGCCAGCAGCTTAGGTCTCGGCTCCTACAATGAGCAGTTCTTC. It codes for CASSLGLGSYNEQFF.

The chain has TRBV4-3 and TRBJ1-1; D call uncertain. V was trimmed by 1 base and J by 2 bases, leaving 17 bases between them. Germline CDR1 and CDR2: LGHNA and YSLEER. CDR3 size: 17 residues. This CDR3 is CASSQVWVRPINTEAFF. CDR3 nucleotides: TGCGCCAGCAGCCAAGTTTGGGTCAGGCCTATAAACACTGAAGCTTTCTTT.

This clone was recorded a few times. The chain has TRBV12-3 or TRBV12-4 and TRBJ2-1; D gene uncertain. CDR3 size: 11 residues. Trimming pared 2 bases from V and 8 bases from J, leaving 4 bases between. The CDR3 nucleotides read TGTGCCAGCAGTTTATTAGATGAGCAGTTCTTC. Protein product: CASSLLDEQFF.

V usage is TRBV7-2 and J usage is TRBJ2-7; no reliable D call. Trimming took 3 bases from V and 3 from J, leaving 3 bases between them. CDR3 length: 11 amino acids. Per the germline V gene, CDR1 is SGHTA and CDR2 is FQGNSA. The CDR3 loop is CASSFNYEQYF. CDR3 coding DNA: TGTGCCAGCAGCTTTAACTACGAGCAGTACTTC.

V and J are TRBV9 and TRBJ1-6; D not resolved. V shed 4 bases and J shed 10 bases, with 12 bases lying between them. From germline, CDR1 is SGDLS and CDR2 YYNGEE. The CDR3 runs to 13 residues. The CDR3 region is CASSPLTESPLHF. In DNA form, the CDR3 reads TGTGCCAGCAGCCCCCTTACTGAGTCACCCCTCCACTTT.

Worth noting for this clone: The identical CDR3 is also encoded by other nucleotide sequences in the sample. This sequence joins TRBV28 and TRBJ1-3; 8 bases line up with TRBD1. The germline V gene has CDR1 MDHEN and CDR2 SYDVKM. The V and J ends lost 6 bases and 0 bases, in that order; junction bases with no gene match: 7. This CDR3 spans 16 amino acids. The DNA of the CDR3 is TGTGCCAGCAGCGACAGGGGTTCTTTCTCTGGAAACACCATATATTTT. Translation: CASSDRGSFSGNTIYF.

CDR3 region: CASSEGQGNQPQHF. CDR3 in DNA: TGCGCCAGCAGTGAGGGACAGGGCAATCAGCCCCAGCATTTT. This chain joins TRBV10-1 and TRBJ1-5; TRBD1 agrees at 7 bases. Germline V gives CDR1 WNHNN, CDR2 SYGVQD (reference sequence). J lost 2 bases, V lost 2 bases, and 0 bases had no gene match. This CDR3 spans 14 amino acids.

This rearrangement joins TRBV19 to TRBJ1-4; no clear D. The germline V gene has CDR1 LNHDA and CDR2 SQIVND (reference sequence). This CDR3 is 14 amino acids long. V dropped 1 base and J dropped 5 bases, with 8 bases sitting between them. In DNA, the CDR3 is TGTGCCAGTAGTATAGGTAGGAGGAATGAAAAACTGTTTTTT. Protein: CASSIGRRNEKLFF.

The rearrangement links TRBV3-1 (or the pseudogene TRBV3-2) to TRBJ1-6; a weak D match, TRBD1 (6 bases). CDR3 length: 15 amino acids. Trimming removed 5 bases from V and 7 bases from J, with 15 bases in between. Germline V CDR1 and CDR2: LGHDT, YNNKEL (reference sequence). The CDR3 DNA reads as TGTGCCAGCAGCACTACAGGGTTTGGAAATTCACCCCTCCACTTT. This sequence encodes CASSTTGFGNSPLHF.

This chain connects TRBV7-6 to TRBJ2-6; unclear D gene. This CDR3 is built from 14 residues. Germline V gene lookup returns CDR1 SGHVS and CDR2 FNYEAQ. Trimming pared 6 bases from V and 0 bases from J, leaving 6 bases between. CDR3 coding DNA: TGTGCCAGCAGTATCCTCTCTGGGGCCAACGTCCTGACTTTC. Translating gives CASSILSGANVLTF.

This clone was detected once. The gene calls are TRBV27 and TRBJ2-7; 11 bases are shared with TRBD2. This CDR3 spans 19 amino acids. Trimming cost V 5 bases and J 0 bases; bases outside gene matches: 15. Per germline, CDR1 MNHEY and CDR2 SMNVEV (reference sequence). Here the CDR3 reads CASSLRPGLAVMSSYEQYF. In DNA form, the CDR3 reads TGTGCCAGCAGTCTACGCCCGGGACTAGCGGTAATGAGCTCCTACGAGCAGTACTTC.

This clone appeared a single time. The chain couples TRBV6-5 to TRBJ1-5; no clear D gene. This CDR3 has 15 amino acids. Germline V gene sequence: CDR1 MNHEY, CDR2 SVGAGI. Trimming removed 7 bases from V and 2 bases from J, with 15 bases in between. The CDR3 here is CASTTHQVRNQPQHF. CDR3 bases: TGTGCCAGCACCACACATCAGGTTCGCAATCAGCCCCAGCATTTT.

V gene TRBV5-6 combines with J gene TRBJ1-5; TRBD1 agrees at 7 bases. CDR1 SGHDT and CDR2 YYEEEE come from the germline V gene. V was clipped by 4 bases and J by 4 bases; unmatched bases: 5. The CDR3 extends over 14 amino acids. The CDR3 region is CASSDGTANQPQHF. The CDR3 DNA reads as TGTGCCAGCAGCGACGGGACAGCGAATCAGCCCCAGCATTTT.